Below, 10 T cell receptor beta chains from the same sample are listed, as sequenced in a study of blood T cell repertoires in COVID-19. Data came from immunoSEQ multiplex PCR; TCRdb stores just in-frame clones and leaves some out. The table has some 200,000 clones, roughly 84% seen once. Sample: peripheral blood. Every receptor here comes from a woman older than 75 with COVID-19, enrolled during active disease.

This rearrangement joins TRBV5-1 to TRBJ2-7; a weak D match, TRBD1 (6 bases). V gave up 0 bases and J gave up 5 bases, with 24 bases separating them. The germline CDR1 and CDR2 sequences are SGHRS and YFSETQ. This CDR3 has 18 amino acids. The CDR3 reads CASSLGDRSYPWGHEQYV. In DNA, the CDR3 is TGCGCCAGCAGCTTGGGAGACAGGTCGTATCCATGGGGCCACGAGCAGTACGTC.

CDR3 bases: TGCGCCAGCGCCCCGGGGGGCGGGTCGTCTTTCTACGAGCAGTACTTC. Its protein product is CASAPGGGSSFYEQYF. The genes are TRBV5-1 and TRBJ2-7, with D tentatively TRBD2 (7 bases). Germline loops: CDR1 SGHRS, CDR2 YFSETQ. The CDR3 length is 16 residues. The V end was cut by 7 bases, the J end by 3 bases, with 23 bases between.

This chain uses TRBV23-1 with TRBJ2-3; D perhaps matches TRBD2 (6 bases). TRBV23-1 is placed among ORFs of uncertain function. V was clipped by 9 bases and J by 4 bases, with 17 bases between them. CDR3 length equals 14 residues. The CDR3 DNA sequence: TGCGCCAGGGGCCGGGGAGGTGGAGCAGATACGCAGTATTTT. It specifies CARGRGGGADTQYF.

The V gene is TRBV4-1, the J gene TRBJ1-3; the match to TRBD1 covers 8 bases. The length of the CDR3 is 19 residues. CDR1 and CDR2 (germline): MGHRA, YSYEKL. Trimming at V came to 0 bases and at J to 2 bases, leaving 12 bases not matched to a gene. The CDR3 reads CASSQEGDRTQQAGNTIYF. DNA of the CDR3: TGCGCCAGCAGCCAAGAGGGGGACAGGACGCAGCAGGCTGGAAACACCATATATTTT.

The rearrangement joins TRBV6-2 or TRBV6-3 to TRBJ2-7; tentative D call: TRBD1 (5 bases). Germline loops: CDR1 MNHEY, CDR2 SVGEGT. There are 13 residues in the CDR3. Trimming cost V 0 bases and J 4 bases, with 7 bases left between them. DNA for the CDR3: TGTGCCAGCAGTTACTCAGGGGCTTACGAGCAGTACTTC. This gives the protein CASSYSGAYEQYF.

This chain uses TRBV6-5 with TRBJ1-1; possible D gene TRBD1, 6 bases. Germline values: CDR1 MNHEY, CDR2 SVGAGI. CDR3 length: 13 amino acids. V dropped 6 bases and J dropped 6 bases, with 14 bases sitting between them. Here the CDR3 DNA reads TGTGCCAGCAGATACAGGGACTGGGCTGAAGCTTTCTTT. It is translated as CASRYRDWAEAFF.

The rearrangement joins TRBV5-1 to TRBJ1-1, with 9 positions matching TRBD1. CDR3 length equals 17 residues. The V and J ends lost 3 bases and 10 bases, in that order; junction bases with no gene match: 19. The germline V gene has CDR1 SGHRS and CDR2 YFSETQ. For the CDR3, the DNA is TGCGCCAGCAGCTCGCAAGGTCACCAAACAGGGGGCGGGGGAGCTTTCTTT. It yields the protein CASSSQGHQTGGGGAFF.

This chain connects TRBV6-5 to TRBJ1-1; D gene ambiguous. The CDR3 sequence is 12 residues long. In germline, CDR1 is MNHEY, CDR2 SVGAGI. With 5 bases removed from V and 6 bases from J, the gap between germline ends came to 10 bases. CDR3 coding DNA: TGTGCCAGCAGTAACGAGGTTTCTGAAGCTTTCTTT. It translates to CASSNEVSEAFF.

The chain carries TRBV7-9 and TRBJ2-3, with D perhaps matching TRBD1 (5 bases). This CDR3 contains 14 residues. The V and J ends lost 2 bases and 4 bases respectively, with 10 bases between them. Germline CDR1 is SEHNR and CDR2 is FQNEAQ (reference sequence). This CDR3 reads CASSLKGVADTQYF. CDR3 bases: TGTGCCAGCAGCTTAAAAGGGGTGGCAGATACGCAGTATTTT.

This clone was detected a few times. The gene calls are TRBV19 and TRBJ1-2; 7 bases align to TRBD1. The trim removed 6 bases at V and 2 bases at J, leaving 9 bases unmatched. CDR1 and CDR2 (germline): LNHDA, SQIVND (reference sequence). The CDR3 has 15 residues. In nucleotides, the CDR3 is TGTGCCAGTAGCTCGTCGGGGACAGCAAACTATGGCTACACCTTC. Residues: CASSSSGTANYGYTF.